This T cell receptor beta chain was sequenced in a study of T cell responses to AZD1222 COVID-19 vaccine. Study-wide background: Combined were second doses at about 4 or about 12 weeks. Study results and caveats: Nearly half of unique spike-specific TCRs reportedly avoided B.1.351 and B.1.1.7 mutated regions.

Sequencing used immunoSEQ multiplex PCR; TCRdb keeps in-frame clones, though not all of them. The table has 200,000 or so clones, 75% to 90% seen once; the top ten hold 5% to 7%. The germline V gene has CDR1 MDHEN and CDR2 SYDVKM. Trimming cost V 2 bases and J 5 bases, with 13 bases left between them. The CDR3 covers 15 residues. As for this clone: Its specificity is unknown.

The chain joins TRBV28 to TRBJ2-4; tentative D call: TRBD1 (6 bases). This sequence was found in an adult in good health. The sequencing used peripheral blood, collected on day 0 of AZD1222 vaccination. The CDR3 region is CASSLHTGTENIQYF. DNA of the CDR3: TGTGCCAGCAGTTTACATACAGGGACGGAAAACATTCAGTACTTC.